The following is a T cell receptor (beta chain) sequence with its context. The antigen it recognizes is unknown. Per-nucleotide qualities are absent, and no much larger clonotype sits a single base away. The CDR3 runs 11 residues from the cysteine to the phenylalanine. Of the read, only the CDR3 DNA is kept; its 33 bases are in frame from base 1. V is pared back by 7 bases and J by 6 bases, with 12 bases lying between the germline termini. Sequences DFQATT (CDR1) and SNEGSKA (CDR2) are obtained from the germline V gene (reference sequence). TCRbeta CDR3 regions were amplified from genomic DNA by means of the immunoSEQ Assay, a bias-controlled multiplex PCR. The published analysis was carried out like this. Nucleated cell counts per sample were estimated from amplification of reference gene primers within the assay. To quantify the absolute abundance of each unique TCRbeta CDR3 rearrangement, sequence reads were collapsed and filtered. Productive Simpson clonality was computed per sample as the square root of Simpson's diversity index over productive rearrangements. The table comes from immuneACCESS by way of TCRdb, which keeps in-frame sequences with V and J called. Part of the clones is missing from these tables; in studies checked, under half for an unresolved V gene and the rest for unknown reasons. D and trimming come from the DNA, and the V and J calls and clone size come from that table. The sample table holds approximately 260,000 clones, of which 80% to 90% were seen once. The ten largest clones represent approximately 9.9% of the sample.

This sample stems from a study of blood T cell repertoires in COVID-19 (TCRdb year 2020). Regarding the complete study: Samples from collaborators originated in the United States, Italy and Spain and spanned both the acute and convalescent phases of COVID-19. The prospective study material was composed of cDNA or gDNA derived from T cells, B-cell-depleted T cells, or PBMCs. Subjects who had been exposed to COVID-19, were actively infected with it, or had recovered from it provided the deeply sampled blood TCRbeta repertoires that made up the dataset. The repertoires were made available in a free public database intended to serve as a resource for research on the immune response to SARS-CoV-2. The samples were drawn from the first 160 participants of the ongoing ImmuneRACE study and from some 1,300 subjects provided by 6 global collaborators. A de-identified subject ID, COVID-19 status, age in years and sex were almost always included in the sample metadata. Where HLA class I and class II types were available, the types were taken from metadata supplied by the sample provider, not from assay-based typing. Here is what the overall study found, with its caveats: The amount of clinical and demographic metadata varied by source and participant and was provided uncurated.

The collaborating institutions used their own protocols to collect whole blood in K2EDTA tubes. Collaborator samples were shipped for TCRbeta analysis as frozen whole blood, isolated PBMCs, or DNA extracted from either sample type. In this chain, TRBV20-1 is recombined with TRBJ1-2; the D gene is perhaps TRBD1, from 6 matching bases. The sample taken for sequencing was peripheral blood. The source is a woman between 70 and 85 years old with acute or convalescent COVID-19. The nucleotide sequence reads TGCAGTGTTCAGGGGCCGGATGGCTACACCTTC. This yields the protein CSVQGPDGYTF.